This T cell receptor beta chain originates from a study of response to subunit inactivated influenza vaccine. Notes on the study in general: Authors suggested few new T cells are recruited by each seasonal influenza vaccination.

This clonotype has just a few counts. Antigen specificity is unknown. In TCRdb, the RT-PCR reads were re-called with MiXCR into one record per CDR3 protein. The repertoire holds 400,000 to 650,000 distinct CDR3 sequences, with about 7.2% as singletons. V gave up 4 bases and J gave up 6 bases, with 20 bases separating them. Germline V gene data show CDR1 as SGDLS and CDR2 as YYNGEE. The CDR3 has 16 residues. The material sequenced was PBMCs from blood, taken around 25 months after vaccination. This sequence originates from a man between 50 and 75 years old who received an inactivated influenza vaccine. The chain is built from TRBV9 and TRBJ2-1; the D is unclear. DNA of the CDR3: TGTGCCAGCAGCTTACATCGTGCAGGTGCTTTCAATGAGCAGTTCTTC. Translation gives CASSLHRAGAFNEQFF.